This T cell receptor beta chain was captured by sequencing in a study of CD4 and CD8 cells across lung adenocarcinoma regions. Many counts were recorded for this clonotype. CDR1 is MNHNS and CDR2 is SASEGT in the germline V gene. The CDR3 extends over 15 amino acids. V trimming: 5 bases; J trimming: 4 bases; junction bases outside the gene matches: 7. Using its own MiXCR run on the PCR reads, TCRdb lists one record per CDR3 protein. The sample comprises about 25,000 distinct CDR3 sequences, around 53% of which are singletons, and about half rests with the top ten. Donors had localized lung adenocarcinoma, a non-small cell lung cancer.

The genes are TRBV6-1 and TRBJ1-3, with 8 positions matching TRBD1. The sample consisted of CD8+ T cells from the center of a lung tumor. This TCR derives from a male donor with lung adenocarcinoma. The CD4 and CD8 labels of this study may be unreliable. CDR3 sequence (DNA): TGTGCCAGCAGTCCCGAGACAGGGGTGGGAAACACCATATATTTT. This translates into CASSPETGVGNTIYF.